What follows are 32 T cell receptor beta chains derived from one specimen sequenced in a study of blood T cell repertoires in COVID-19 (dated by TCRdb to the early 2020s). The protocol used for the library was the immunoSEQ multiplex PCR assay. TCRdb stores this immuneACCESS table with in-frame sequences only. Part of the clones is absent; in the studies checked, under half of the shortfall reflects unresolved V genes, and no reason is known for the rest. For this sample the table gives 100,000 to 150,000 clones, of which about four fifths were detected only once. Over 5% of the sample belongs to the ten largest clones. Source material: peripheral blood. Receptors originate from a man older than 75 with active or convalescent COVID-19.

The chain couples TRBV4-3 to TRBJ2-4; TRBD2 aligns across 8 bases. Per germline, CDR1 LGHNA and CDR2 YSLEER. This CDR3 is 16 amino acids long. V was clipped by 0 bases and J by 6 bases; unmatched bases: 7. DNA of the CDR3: TGCGCCAGCAGCCAAGACCCCTCGCGGGGGGCAAACATTCAGTACTTC. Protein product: CASSQDPSRGANIQYF.

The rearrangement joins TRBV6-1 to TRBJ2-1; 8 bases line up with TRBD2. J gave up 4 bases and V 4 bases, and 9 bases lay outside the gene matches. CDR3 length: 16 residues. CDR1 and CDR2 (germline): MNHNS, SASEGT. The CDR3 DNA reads TGTGCCAGCAGTGCCCTCGAGCGGGGGACTTACAATGAGCAGTTCTTC. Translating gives CASSALERGTYNEQFF.

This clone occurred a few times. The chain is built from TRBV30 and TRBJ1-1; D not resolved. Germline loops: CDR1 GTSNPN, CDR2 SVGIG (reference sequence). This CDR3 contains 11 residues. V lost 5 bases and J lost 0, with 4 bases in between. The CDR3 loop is CAWAVNTEAFF. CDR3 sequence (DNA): TGTGCCTGGGCAGTGAACACTGAAGCTTTCTTT.

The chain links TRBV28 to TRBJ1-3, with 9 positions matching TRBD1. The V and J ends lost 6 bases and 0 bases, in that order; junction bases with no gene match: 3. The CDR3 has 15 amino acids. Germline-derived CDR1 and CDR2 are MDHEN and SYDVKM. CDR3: CASRGQGGSGNTIYF. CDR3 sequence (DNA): TGTGCCAGCAGGGGACAGGGAGGCTCTGGAAACACCATATATTTT. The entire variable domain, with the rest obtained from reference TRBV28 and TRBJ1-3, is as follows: DVKVTQSSRYLVKRTGEKVFLECVQDMDHENMFWYRQDPGLGLRLIYFSYDVKMKEKGDIPEGYSVSREKKERFSLILESASTNQTSMYLCASRGQGGSGNTIYFGEGSWLTVV.

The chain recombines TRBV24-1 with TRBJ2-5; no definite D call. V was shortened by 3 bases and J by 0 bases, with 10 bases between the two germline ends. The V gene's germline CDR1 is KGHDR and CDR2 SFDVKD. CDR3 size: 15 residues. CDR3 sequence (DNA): TGTGCCACCAGTGATCCCCTACGGGACCAAGAGACCCAGTACTTC. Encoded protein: CATSDPLRDQETQYF.

The CDR3 DNA reads TGCGCCAGCAGCTCCGGGACAGGGGAGGGGGAAAAACTGTTTTTT. Protein: CASSSGTGEGEKLFF. V and J are TRBV5-1 and TRBJ1-4, with 10 bases that match TRBD1. The CDR3 is made up of 15 amino acids. CDR1 and CDR2 (germline): SGHRS, YFSETQ. V shed 3 bases, J shed 8 bases, and the junction held 7 bases outside the gene matches.

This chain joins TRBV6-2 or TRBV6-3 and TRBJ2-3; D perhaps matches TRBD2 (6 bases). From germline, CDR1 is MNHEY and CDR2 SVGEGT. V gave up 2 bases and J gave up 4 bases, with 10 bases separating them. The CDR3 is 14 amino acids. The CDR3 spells CASSYGGGADTQYF. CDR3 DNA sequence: TGTGCCAGCAGTTACGGCGGCGGGGCAGATACGCAGTATTTT.

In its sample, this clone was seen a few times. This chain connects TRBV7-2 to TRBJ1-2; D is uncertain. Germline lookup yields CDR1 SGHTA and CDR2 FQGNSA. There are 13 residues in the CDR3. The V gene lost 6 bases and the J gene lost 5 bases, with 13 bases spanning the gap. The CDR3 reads CASSPTGWYGYTF. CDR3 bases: TGTGCCAGCAGTCCCACGGGGTGGTATGGCTACACCTTC.

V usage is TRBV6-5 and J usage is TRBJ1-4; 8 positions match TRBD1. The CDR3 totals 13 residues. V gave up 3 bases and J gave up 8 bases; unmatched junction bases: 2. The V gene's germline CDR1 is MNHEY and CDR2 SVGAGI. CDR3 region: CASSYDRGEKLFF. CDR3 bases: TGTGCCAGCAGTTATGACAGGGGAGAAAAACTGTTTTTT.

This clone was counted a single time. CDR3 sequence (DNA): TGTGCCAGCAGCCCCCGTTTCCCTGAGCAGTTCTTC. Protein product: CASSPRFPEQFF. J is TRBJ2-1 and V is TRBV9; D not resolved. With 4 bases removed from V and 9 bases from J, the gap between germline ends came to 11 bases. The germline gives CDR1 SGDLS, CDR2 YYNGEE. The CDR3 spans 12 residues. Full variable domain (remainder filled in from reference TRBV9 and TRBJ2-1): DSGVTQTPKHLITATGQRVTLRCSPRSGDLSVYWYQQSLDQGLQFLIQYYNGEERAKGNILERFSAQQFPDLHSELNLSSLELGDSALYFCASSPRFPEQFFGPGTRLTVL.

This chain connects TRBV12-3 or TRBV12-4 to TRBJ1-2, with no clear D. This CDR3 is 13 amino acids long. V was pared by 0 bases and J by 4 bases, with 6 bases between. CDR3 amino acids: CASSLAGGYGYTF. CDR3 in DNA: TGTGCCAGCAGTTTAGCAGGAGGCTATGGCTACACCTTC.

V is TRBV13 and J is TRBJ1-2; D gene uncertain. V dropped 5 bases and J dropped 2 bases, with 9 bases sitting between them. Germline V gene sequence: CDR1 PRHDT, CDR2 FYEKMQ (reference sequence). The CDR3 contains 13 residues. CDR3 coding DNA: TGTGCCAGCAGCCTGGGAGAAAACTATGGCTACACCTTC. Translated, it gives CASSLGENYGYTF.

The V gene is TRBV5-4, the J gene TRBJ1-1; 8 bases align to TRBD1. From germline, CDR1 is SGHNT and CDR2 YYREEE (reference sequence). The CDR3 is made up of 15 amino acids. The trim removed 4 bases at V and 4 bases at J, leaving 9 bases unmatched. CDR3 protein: CASSPSAGGFTEAFF. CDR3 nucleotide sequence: TGTGCCAGCAGCCCATCGGCAGGGGGCTTCACTGAAGCTTTCTTT. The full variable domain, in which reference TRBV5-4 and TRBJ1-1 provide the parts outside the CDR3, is ETGVTQSPTHLIKTRGQQVTLRCSSQSGHNTVSWYQQALGQGPQFIFQYYREEENGRGNFPPRFSGLQFPNYSSELNVNALELDDSALYLCASSPSAGGFTEAFFGQGTRLTVV.

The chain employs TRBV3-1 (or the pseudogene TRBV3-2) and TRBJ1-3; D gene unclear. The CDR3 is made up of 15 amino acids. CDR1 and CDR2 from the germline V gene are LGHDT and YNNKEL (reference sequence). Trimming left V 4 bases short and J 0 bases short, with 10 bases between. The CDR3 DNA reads TGTGCCAGCAGCCGCACAGAGCTCTCTGGAAACACCATATATTTT. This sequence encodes CASSRTELSGNTIYF.

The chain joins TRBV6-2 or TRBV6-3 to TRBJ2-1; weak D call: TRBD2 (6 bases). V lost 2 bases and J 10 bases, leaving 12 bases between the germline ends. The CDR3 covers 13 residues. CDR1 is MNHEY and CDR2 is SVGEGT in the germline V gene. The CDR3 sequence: CASSYLRAGEQFF. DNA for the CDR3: TGTGCCAGCAGTTACCTCAGAGCGGGCGAGCAGTTCTTC.

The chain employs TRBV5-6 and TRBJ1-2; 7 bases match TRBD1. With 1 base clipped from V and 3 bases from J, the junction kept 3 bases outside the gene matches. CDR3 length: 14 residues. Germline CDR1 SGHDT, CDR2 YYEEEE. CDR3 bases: TGTGCCAGCAGCTTGACAGGGGAACACTATGGCTACACCTTC. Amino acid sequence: CASSLTGEHYGYTF.

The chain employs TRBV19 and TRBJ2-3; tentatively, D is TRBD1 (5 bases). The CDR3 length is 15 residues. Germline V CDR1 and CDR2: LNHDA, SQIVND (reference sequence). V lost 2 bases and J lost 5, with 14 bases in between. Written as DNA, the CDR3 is TGTGCCAGTAGTATAAGTCTGGGGCGGCAAGATACGCAGTATTTT. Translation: CASSISLGRQDTQYF.

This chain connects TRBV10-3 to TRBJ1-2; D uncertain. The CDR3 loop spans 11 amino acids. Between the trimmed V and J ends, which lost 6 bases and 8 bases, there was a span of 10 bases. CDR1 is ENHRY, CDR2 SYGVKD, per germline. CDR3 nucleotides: TGTGCCATCAGCCAAGCCACCGGCTACACCTTC. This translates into CAISQATGYTF.

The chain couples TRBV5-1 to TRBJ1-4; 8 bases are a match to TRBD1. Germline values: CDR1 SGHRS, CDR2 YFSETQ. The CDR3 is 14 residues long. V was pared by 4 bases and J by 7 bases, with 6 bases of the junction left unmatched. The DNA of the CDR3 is TGCGCCAGCAGCACCGGACAGGGCGGTGAAAAACTGTTTTTT. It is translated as CASSTGQGGEKLFF.

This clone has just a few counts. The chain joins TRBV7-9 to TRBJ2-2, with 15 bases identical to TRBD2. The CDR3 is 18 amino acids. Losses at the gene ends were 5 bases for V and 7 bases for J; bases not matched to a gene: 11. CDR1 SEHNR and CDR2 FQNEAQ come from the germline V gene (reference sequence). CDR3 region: CASSPRTSGGDRFGELFF. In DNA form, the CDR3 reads TGTGCCAGCAGCCCCCGGACTAGCGGGGGGGACCGTTTCGGGGAGCTGTTTTTT.

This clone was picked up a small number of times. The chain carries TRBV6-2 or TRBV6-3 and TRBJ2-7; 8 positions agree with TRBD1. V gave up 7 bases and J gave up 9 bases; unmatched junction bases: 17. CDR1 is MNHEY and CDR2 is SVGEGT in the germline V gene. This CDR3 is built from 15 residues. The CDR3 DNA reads TGTGCCAGCACCCCTTCCGGGACAGGCCGTCAGGGGCAGTACTTC. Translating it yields CASTPSGTGRQGQYF.

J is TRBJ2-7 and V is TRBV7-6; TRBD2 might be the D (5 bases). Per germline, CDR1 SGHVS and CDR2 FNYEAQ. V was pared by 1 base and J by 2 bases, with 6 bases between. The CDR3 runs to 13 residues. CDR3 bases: TGTGCCAGCAGCTTAGGAGGGACCTACGAGCAGTACTTC. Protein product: CASSLGGTYEQYF.

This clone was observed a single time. The CDR3 reads CASSPRGGDTGELFF. Here the CDR3 DNA reads TGTGCCAGCAGCCCGAGGGGGGGGGACACCGGGGAGCTGTTTTTT. The rearrangement joins TRBV27 to TRBJ2-2; D is perhaps TRBD2 (7 bases). The CDR3 consists of 15 residues. The germline gives CDR1 MNHEY, CDR2 SMNVEV (reference sequence). V shed 6 bases and J shed 3 bases, with 14 bases lying between them.

The CDR3 protein is CASAPPWSEAKNIQYF. CDR3 coding DNA: TGTGCCAGCGCTCCCCCGTGGTCCGAGGCCAAAAACATTCAGTACTTC. The chain carries TRBV7-2 and TRBJ2-4, with no clear D. Germline CDR1 SGHTA, CDR2 FQGNSA. The ends were cut back, 8 bases at V and 1 base at J, with 18 bases in the middle. The CDR3 totals 16 residues.

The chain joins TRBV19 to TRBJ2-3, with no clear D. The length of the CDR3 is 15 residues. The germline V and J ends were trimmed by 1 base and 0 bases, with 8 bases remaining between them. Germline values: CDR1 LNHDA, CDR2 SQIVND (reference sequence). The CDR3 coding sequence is TGTGCCAGTAGTATAGTCGGCGGTAGCACAGATACGCAGTATTTT. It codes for CASSIVGGSTDTQYF.

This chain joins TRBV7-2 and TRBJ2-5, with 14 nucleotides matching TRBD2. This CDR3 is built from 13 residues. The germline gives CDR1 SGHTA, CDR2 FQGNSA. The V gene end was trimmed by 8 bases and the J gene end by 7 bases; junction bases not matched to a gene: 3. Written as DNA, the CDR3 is TGTGCCAGCGGGACTAGCGGGGGACGGACCCAGTACTTC. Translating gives CASGTSGGRTQYF. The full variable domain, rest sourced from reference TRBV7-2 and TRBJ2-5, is GAGVSQSPSNKVTEKGKDVELRCDPISGHTALYWYRQSLGQGLEFLIYFQGNSAPDKSGLPSDRFSAERTGGSVSTLTIQRTQQEDSAVYLCASGTSGGRTQYFGPGTRLLVL.

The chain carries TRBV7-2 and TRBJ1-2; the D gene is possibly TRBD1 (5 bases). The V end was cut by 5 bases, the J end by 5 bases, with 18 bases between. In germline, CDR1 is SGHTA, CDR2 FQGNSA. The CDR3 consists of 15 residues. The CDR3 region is CASSPIYGDSYGYTF. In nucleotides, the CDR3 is TGTGCCAGCAGCCCAATTTACGGGGACTCGTATGGCTACACCTTC.

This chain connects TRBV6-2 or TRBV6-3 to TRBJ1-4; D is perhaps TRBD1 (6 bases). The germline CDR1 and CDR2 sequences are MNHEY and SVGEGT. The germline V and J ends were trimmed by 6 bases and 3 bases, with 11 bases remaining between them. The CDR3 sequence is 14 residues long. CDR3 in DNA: TGTGCCAGCAGCTTAGGGGGGGCTAATGAAAAACTGTTTTTT. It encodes CASSLGGANEKLFF.

The DNA of the CDR3 is TGTGCCAGCAGCCAAGGGGACAACACAGATACGCAGTATTTT. Translating it yields CASSQGDNTDTQYF. The chain employs TRBV3-1 (or the pseudogene TRBV3-2) and TRBJ2-3, with D maybe TRBD1 (6 bases). Trimming stripped 1 base from V and 2 bases from J, with 7 bases between. This CDR3 is built from 14 residues. From germline, CDR1 is LGHDT and CDR2 YNNKEL (reference sequence).

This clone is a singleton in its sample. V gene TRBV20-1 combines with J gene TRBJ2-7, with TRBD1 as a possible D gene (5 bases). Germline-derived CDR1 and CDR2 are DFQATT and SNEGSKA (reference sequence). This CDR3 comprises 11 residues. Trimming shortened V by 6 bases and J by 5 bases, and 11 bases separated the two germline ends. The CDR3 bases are TGCAGTGCCGAAAAGGGGAACGAGCAGTACTTC. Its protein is CSAEKGNEQYF.

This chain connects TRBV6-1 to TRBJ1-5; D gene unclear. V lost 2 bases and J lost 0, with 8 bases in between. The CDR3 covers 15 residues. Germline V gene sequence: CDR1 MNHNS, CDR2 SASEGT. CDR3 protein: CASSEPGYSNQPQHF. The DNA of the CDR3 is TGTGCCAGCAGTGAACCGGGTTATAGCAATCAGCCCCAGCATTTT.

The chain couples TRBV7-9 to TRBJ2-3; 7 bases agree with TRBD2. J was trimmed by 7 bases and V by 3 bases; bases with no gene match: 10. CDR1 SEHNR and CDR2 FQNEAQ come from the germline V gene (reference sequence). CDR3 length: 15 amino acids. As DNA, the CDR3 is TGTGCCAGCAGCTTCCCCGGGGGGTCGGCCAATACGCAGTATTTT. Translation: CASSFPGGSANTQYF.